These 31 T cell receptor beta chains came from one sample sequenced in a study of blood T cell repertoires in COVID-19. Sequenced by immunoSEQ multiplex PCR; TCRdb stores in-frame clones only, minus some. The sample yields some 260,000 clones, around 84% seen once. Material: PBMCs or T cells enriched from blood (not recorded which). Every receptor here comes from a man aged 35 to 55 who had recovered from COVID-19.

The J gene is TRBJ2-6, the V gene TRBV5-4, with D perhaps matching TRBD1 (6 bases). Trimming removed 0 bases from V and 3 bases from J, with 7 bases in between. Germline V CDR1 and CDR2: SGHNT, YYREEE (reference sequence). The CDR3 runs 15 residues. CDR3 loop: CASSLEGGGANVLTF. CDR3 sequence (DNA): TGTGCCAGCAGCTTGGAAGGGGGTGGGGCCAACGTCCTGACTTTC.

V and J are TRBV6-2 or TRBV6-3 and TRBJ2-5, with 7 positions matching TRBD2. The CDR3 runs to 13 residues. Germline CDR1 and CDR2: MNHEY and SVGEGT. V trimming: 6 bases; J trimming: 4 bases; junction bases outside the gene matches: 5. The CDR3 spells CASSPWGGETQYF. As DNA, the CDR3 is TGTGCCAGCAGCCCCTGGGGGGGAGAGACCCAGTACTTC.

This clone came up once. V is TRBV27 and J is TRBJ2-4; 9 bases agree with TRBD2. CDR1 is MNHEY and CDR2 is SMNVEV in the germline V gene (reference sequence). V lost 2 bases to trimming and J lost 1 base; unmatched junction nucleotides: 12. The CDR3 has 19 amino acids. The CDR3, as DNA: TGTGCCAGCAGTTTAGGGAGGCTAGCGGGAAGTCGGGCCAAAAACATTCAGTACTTC. Protein sequence: CASSLGRLAGSRAKNIQYF.

J is TRBJ1-2 and V is TRBV7-2, with 7 bases that match TRBD1. Germline CDR1 reads SGHTA; CDR2 reads FQGNSA. The CDR3 consists of 18 residues. The J segment lost 8 bases and the V segment lost 5 bases, leaving 23 bases of the junction unmatched. DNA of the CDR3: TGTGCCAGCAGCCCTATTGGGACAGCCGGAGGGATAATTAAAGGCTACACCTTC. This codes for CASSPIGTAGGIIKGYTF. Based on the CDR3 plus reference TRBV7-2 and TRBJ1-2, the full variable domain is GAGVSQSPSNKVTEKGKDVELRCDPISGHTALYWYRQSLGQGLEFLIYFQGNSAPDKSGLPSDRFSAERTGGSVSTLTIQRTQQEDSAVYLCASSPIGTAGGIIKGYTFGSGTRLTVV.

J is TRBJ1-5 and V is TRBV7-6, with 12 bases aligning to TRBD1. CDR1 and CDR2 (germline): SGHVS, FNYEAQ. Unmatched junction bases numbered 4, after V lost 4 bases and J lost 6 bases. The CDR3 contains 15 residues. The chain's CDR3 is CASSSGTGGFQPQHF. CDR3 nucleotide sequence: TGTGCCAGCAGCTCCGGGACAGGGGGCTTTCAGCCCCAGCATTTT.

J is TRBJ2-7 and V is TRBV7-2; 7 bases line up with TRBD1. The CDR3 has 15 residues. The germline gives CDR1 SGHTA, CDR2 FQGNSA. V lost 2 bases to trimming and J lost 3 bases; unmatched junction nucleotides: 7. CDR3 sequence: CASSLRGQGFYEQYF. The CDR3 bases are TGTGCCAGCAGCTTAAGGGGGCAGGGGTTCTACGAGCAGTACTTC.

J is TRBJ2-3 and V is TRBV13; D not resolved. V gave up 0 bases and J gave up 2 bases, with 3 bases separating them. The germline gives CDR1 PRHDT, CDR2 FYEKMQ (reference sequence). The CDR3 spans 13 residues. The chain's CDR3 is CASSLGLTDTQYF. CDR3 DNA: TGTGCCAGCAGCTTAGGCCTCACAGATACGCAGTATTTT. Full variable domain (rest looked up from reference TRBV13 and TRBJ2-3): AAGVIQSPRHLIKEKRETATLKCYPIPRHDTVYWYQQGPGQDPQFLISFYEKMQSDKGSIPDRFSAQQFSDYHSELNMSSLELGDSALYFCASSLGLTDTQYFGPGTRLTVL.

The V and J genes are TRBV5-6 and TRBJ1-6; 8 bases line up with TRBD1. V shed 3 bases, J shed 6 bases, and the junction held 2 bases outside the gene matches. The CDR3 length is 14 residues. Per germline, CDR1 SGHDT and CDR2 YYEEEE. The CDR3 here is CASSSDRANSPLHF. CDR3 nucleotides: TGTGCCAGCAGCTCGGACAGGGCTAATTCACCCCTCCACTTT.

CDR3 sequence: CASSFPRTGEDTEAFF. The CDR3 DNA reads as TGTGCCAGCAGCTTCCCGAGGACAGGGGAGGACACTGAAGCTTTCTTT. V is TRBV5-5 and J is TRBJ1-1; 9 positions agree with TRBD1. There are 16 residues in the CDR3. V shed 2 bases, J shed 3 bases, and the junction held 8 bases outside the gene matches. CDR1 is SGHKS and CDR2 is YYEKEE in the germline V gene (reference sequence).

V usage is TRBV19 and J usage is TRBJ2-5; TRBD2 matches at 14 bases. CDR3 length equals 17 residues. Germline assignment: CDR1 LNHDA and CDR2 SQIVND (reference sequence). The J segment lost 2 bases and the V segment lost 1 base, leaving 3 bases of the junction unmatched. CDR3 bases: TGTGCCAGTAGTATAGGAGGACTAGCGGGGGGACAAGAGACCCAGTACTTC. This translates into CASSIGGLAGGQETQYF.

The J gene is TRBJ2-7, the V gene TRBV5-5, with 16 nucleotides matching TRBD2. The J segment lost 1 base and the V segment lost 3 bases, leaving 10 bases of the junction unmatched. Germline CDR1 SGHKS, CDR2 YYEKEE (reference sequence). This CDR3 spans 19 amino acids. The CDR3 region has the DNA TGTGCCAGCAGCTCCACTCCGGGACTAGCGGGGGGGAAGTCCTACGAGCAGTACTTC. As protein: CASSSTPGLAGGKSYEQYF.

V and J are TRBV2 and TRBJ1-4; perhaps TRBD1 as D (5 bases). V was trimmed by 8 bases and J by 6 bases, leaving 16 bases between them. The CDR3 sequence is 14 residues long. Per germline, CDR1 SNHLY and CDR2 FYNNEI. In nucleotides, the CDR3 is TGTGCCAGCGGGAGGGAACGGGGGTATGAAAAACTGTTTTTT. As protein: CASGRERGYEKLFF.

The chain combines TRBV18 with TRBJ1-3, with a weak D call TRBD1 (6 bases). The CDR3 spans 17 residues. The germline V gene encodes CDR1 KGHSH and CDR2 LQKENI. V was pared by 5 bases and J by 0 bases, with 17 bases between. CDR3 in DNA: TGTGCCAGCTCATTCAGGACAGAGGTTATCTCTGGAAACACCATATATTTT. Translation: CASSFRTEVISGNTIYF.

The J gene is TRBJ2-3, the V gene TRBV24-1; 12 positions match TRBD2. CDR1 is KGHDR, CDR2 SFDVKD, per germline. The CDR3 runs 17 residues. The J segment lost 4 bases and the V segment lost 2 bases, leaving 6 bases of the junction unmatched. The CDR3 nucleotides are TGTGCCACCAGTGATTCTAGACTAGCGGGAGTGTCAGATACGCAGTATTTT. Protein product: CATSDSRLAGVSDTQYF.

This sequence joins TRBV6-5 and TRBJ2-7, with D possibly being TRBD1 (5 bases). The CDR3 totals 12 residues. Germline lookup yields CDR1 MNHEY and CDR2 SVGAGI. Trimming removed 7 bases at V and 7 bases at J, with 14 bases between. The CDR3 DNA is TGTGCCAGCAAGATATTAGCAGGGGAGCAGTACTTC. It encodes CASKILAGEQYF.

This chain uses TRBV2 with TRBJ1-5, with D possibly matching TRBD1 (5 bases). The V and J ends lost 6 bases and 3 bases respectively, with 12 bases between them. Germline V CDR1 and CDR2: SNHLY, FYNNEI. CDR3 length: 14 amino acids. CDR3 loop: CASRRGETNQPQHF. CDR3 DNA: TGTGCCAGCAGACGGGGGGAAACCAATCAGCCCCAGCATTTT.

CDR3 residues: CATLANSGAAEQYF. Here the CDR3 DNA reads TGTGCCACCCTCGCGAATAGCGGGGCTGCCGAGCAGTACTTC. J is TRBJ2-7 and V is TRBV19; 8 bases are a match to TRBD2. Germline-derived CDR1 and CDR2 are LNHDA and SQIVND (reference sequence). J was trimmed by 6 bases and V by 10 bases; bases with no gene match: 14. This CDR3 is built from 14 residues.

The rearrangement joins TRBV7-2 to TRBJ1-4, with D possibly being TRBD1 (6 bases). V was clipped by 5 bases and J by 0 bases, with 10 bases between them. The CDR3 is made up of 15 amino acids. Germline V gene sequence: CDR1 SGHTA, CDR2 FQGNSA. CDR3 nucleotide sequence: TGTGCCAGCAGCCACTCAGGGGCAACTAATGAAAAACTGTTTTTT. It is translated as CASSHSGATNEKLFF.

This chain links TRBV25-1 with TRBJ2-7; TRBD1 matches 9 bases. The J segment lost 6 bases and the V segment lost 5 bases, leaving 14 bases of the junction unmatched. CDR3 size: 16 residues. In germline, CDR1 is MGHDK, CDR2 SYGVNS. CDR3: CASSKINGTGIFEQYF. CDR3 sequence (DNA): TGTGCCAGCAGTAAAATCAACGGGACAGGGATCTTCGAGCAGTACTTC.

The V call is TRBV7-9, the J call TRBJ2-1, with 7 bases fitting TRBD2. J lost 0 bases, V lost 1 base, and 6 bases had no gene match. CDR1 is SEHNR, CDR2 FQNEAQ, per germline (reference sequence). This CDR3 contains 17 residues. In DNA, the CDR3 is TGTGCCAGCAGCTTAGAAGGGCGGGGGTTCTCCTACAATGAGCAGTTCTTC. Encoded protein: CASSLEGRGFSYNEQFF. Full variable domain (remainder filled in from reference TRBV7-9 and TRBJ2-1): DTGVSQNPRHKITKRGQNVTFRCDPISEHNRLYWYRQTLGQGPEFLTYFQNEAQLEKSRLLSDRFSAERPKGSFSTLEIQRTEQGDSAMYLCASSLEGRGFSYNEQFFGPGTRLTVL.

The rearrangement uses TRBV2 and TRBJ1-6, with D tentatively TRBD1 (6 bases). Between the trimmed V and J ends, which lost 6 bases and 10 bases, there was a span of 16 bases. Germline V gene data show CDR1 as SNHLY and CDR2 as FYNNEI. The CDR3 is made up of 14 amino acids. This CDR3 reads CASRTGTSPSPLHF. In DNA form, the CDR3 reads TGTGCCAGCAGGACCGGGACAAGCCCCTCACCCCTCCACTTT. Drawing the rest from reference TRBV2 and TRBJ1-6, the complete variable domain is EPEVTQTPSHQVTQMGQEVILRCVPISNHLYFYWYRQILGQKVEFLVSFYNNEISEKSEIFDDQFSVERPDGSNFTLKIRSTKLEDSAMYFCASRTGTSPSPLHFGNGTRLTVT.

The chain recombines TRBV6-5 with TRBJ2-2; 7 bases match TRBD2. V lost 0 bases and J lost 6; bases outside the gene matches: 7. There are 16 residues in the CDR3. From germline, CDR1 is MNHEY and CDR2 SVGAGI. The CDR3 coding sequence is TGTGCCAGCAGTTACTCTAATAGCGGGCCTCCCGGGGAGCTGTTTTTT. It encodes CASSYSNSGPPGELFF.

The rearrangement links TRBV6-5 to TRBJ2-7; the match to TRBD1 covers 8 bases. CDR3 length equals 13 residues. CDR1 is MNHEY, CDR2 SVGAGI, per germline. Trimming cost V 5 bases and J 7 bases; bases outside gene matches: 7. CDR3 sequence: CASSQGQVEEQYF. CDR3 coding DNA: TGTGCCAGCAGTCAGGGACAGGTCGAGGAGCAGTACTTC.

This clone showed up just once. The V and J genes are TRBV6-2 or TRBV6-3 and TRBJ2-1; TRBD2 agrees at 8 bases. In germline, CDR1 is MNHEY, CDR2 SVGEGT. V shed 2 bases and J 3 bases; nucleotides not matched to a gene: 3. The CDR3 runs 15 residues. The CDR3 DNA sequence: TGTGCCAGCAGTTACGGGCGGGGGGACTACAATGAGCAGTTCTTC. This sequence encodes CASSYGRGDYNEQFF.

The rearrangement joins TRBV28 to TRBJ2-7; 7 bases match TRBD2. This CDR3 is 15 amino acids long. The germline V gene has CDR1 MDHEN and CDR2 SYDVKM. The J segment lost 1 base and the V segment lost 5 bases, leaving 8 bases of the junction unmatched. The CDR3 is CASSPASGLSYEQYF. The CDR3 nucleotides are TGTGCCAGCAGTCCCGCTAGCGGACTATCCTACGAGCAGTACTTC.

The chain combines TRBV30 with TRBJ2-7, with D possibly being TRBD1 (6 bases). From germline, CDR1 is GTSNPN and CDR2 SVGIG (reference sequence). The length of the CDR3 is 14 residues. V lost 2 bases to trimming and J lost 2 bases, with 13 bases between them. The CDR3 coding sequence is TGTGCCTGGAGTCCTTCCGGGACAACCTACGAGCAGTACTTC. Its translation is CAWSPSGTTYEQYF.

This chain links TRBV7-2 with TRBJ2-3, with TRBD2 identical over 9 bases. Germline lookup yields CDR1 SGHTA and CDR2 FQGNSA. V lost 1 base to trimming and J lost 4 bases; unmatched junction nucleotides: 3. This CDR3 is built from 15 residues. For the CDR3, the DNA is TGTGCCAGCAGCTTAGGCGGGGGGGCCTCAGATACGCAGTATTTT. Translation gives CASSLGGGASDTQYF.

This chain joins TRBV30 and TRBJ2-1; 9 bases map to TRBD1. V was pared by 2 bases and J by 10 bases, with 9 bases of the junction left unmatched. CDR3 length equals 14 residues. Germline CDR1 and CDR2: GTSNPN and SVGIG (reference sequence). CDR3 in amino acids: CAWSPGQGPREQFF. The CDR3 coding sequence is TGTGCCTGGAGTCCGGGACAGGGCCCGAGAGAGCAGTTCTTC.

The chain employs TRBV7-9 and TRBJ2-1; TRBD2 might be the D (6 bases). The length of the CDR3 is 13 residues. Trimming left V 7 bases short and J 4 bases short, with 11 bases between. Per germline, CDR1 SEHNR and CDR2 FQNEAQ (reference sequence). The CDR3 sequence: CASTGLSYNEQFF. The CDR3, as DNA: TGTGCCAGCACGGGACTTTCGTACAATGAGCAGTTCTTC.

Only one count was recorded for this clone. This chain links TRBV28 with TRBJ1-2; possibly TRBD1 for D (6 bases). V gave up 5 bases and J gave up 4 bases, with 17 bases separating them. The CDR3 covers 15 residues. CDR1 and CDR2 from the germline V gene are MDHEN and SYDVKM. CDR3 region: CASSLRVTGPYGYTF. The CDR3 region has the DNA TGTGCCAGCAGTCTTCGGGTGACAGGACCCTATGGCTACACCTTC.

The genes are TRBV6-5 and TRBJ1-2, with TRBD1 as a possible D gene (5 bases). V lost 0 bases, J lost 4 bases, and 12 bases lay in between. The germline CDR1 and CDR2 sequences are MNHEY and SVGAGI. This CDR3 comprises 15 residues. In DNA, the CDR3 is TGTGCCAGCAGTTACTCAGCCGACAGATTCTATGGCTACACCTTC. It yields the protein CASSYSADRFYGYTF.